The 19 T cell receptor beta chains given below trace back to one sample, sequenced in a study of blood T cell repertoires in COVID-19. TCRdb keeps only in-frame clones here, not all; method: immunoSEQ multiplex PCR. The sample contains around 46,000 clones, around 85% of which appear only once. Sequenced: peripheral blood. These receptors came from a human donor in a cohort sampled during active COVID-19.

This chain uses TRBV2 with TRBJ1-5; no firm D call. Germline-derived CDR1 and CDR2 are SNHLY and FYNNEI. V lost 8 bases to trimming and J lost 7 bases, with 15 bases between them. The CDR3 consists of 13 residues. CDR3 loop: CASRVRLFQPQHF. DNA of the CDR3: TGTGCCAGCCGAGTGCGGTTGTTCCAGCCCCAGCATTTT.

The V and J genes are TRBV7-2 and TRBJ1-5, with TRBD1 matching over 8 bases. Germline V lookup: CDR1 SGHTA, CDR2 FQGNSA. Trimming took 5 bases from V and 3 from J; bases not matched to a gene: 6. The CDR3 has 15 residues. The chain's CDR3 is CASSPQTGVNQPQHF. The CDR3 nucleotides read TGTGCCAGCAGCCCACAGACAGGGGTCAATCAGCCCCAGCATTTT.

This CDR3 reads CSVESGIGYTF. CDR3 bases: TGCAGCGTTGAATCGGGTATCGGCTACACCTTC. V is TRBV29-1 and J is TRBJ1-2, with D uncertain. Germline assignment: CDR1 SQVTM and CDR2 ANQGSEA. This CDR3 has 11 amino acids. V lost 2 bases, J lost 8 bases, and 9 bases lay in between.

The rearrangement joins TRBV30 to TRBJ2-2; 7 bases match TRBD2. The trim removed 3 bases at V and 2 bases at J, leaving 3 bases unmatched. The germline gives CDR1 GTSNPN, CDR2 SVGIG (reference sequence). This CDR3 contains 14 residues. The CDR3: CAWRGDYNTGELFF. The CDR3 coding sequence is TGTGCCTGGAGGGGGGACTATAACACCGGGGAGCTGTTTTTT.

This chain joins TRBV18 and TRBJ1-2, with 9 bases identical to TRBD1. The CDR3 is 14 residues long. The V gene end was trimmed by 1 base and the J gene end by 3 bases; junction bases not matched to a gene: 0. CDR1 and CDR2 (germline): KGHSH, LQKENI. CDR3 region: CASSPRDRDYGYTF. The DNA for the CDR3 is TGTGCCAGCTCACCACGGGACAGGGACTATGGCTACACCTTC.

CDR3 residues: CASSPQAGGTEAFF. CDR3 in DNA: TGTGCCAGCTCACCACAGGCGGGGGGCACTGAAGCTTTCTTT. The chain is built from TRBV18 and TRBJ1-1, with D tentatively TRBD1 (5 bases). V lost 1 base to trimming and J lost 4 bases, with 10 bases between them. The CDR3 is 14 residues long. The germline V gene has CDR1 KGHSH and CDR2 LQKENI.

CDR3 amino acids: CASSRERGGTDTQYF. The CDR3 coding sequence is TGTGCCAGCTCACGCGAGCGGGGGGGCACAGATACGCAGTATTTT. The rearrangement uses TRBV18 and TRBJ2-3, with 9 positions matching TRBD2. This CDR3 has 15 amino acids. Trimming at V came to 4 bases and at J to 1 base, leaving 3 bases not matched to a gene. Germline loops: CDR1 KGHSH, CDR2 LQKENI.

The chain uses TRBV7-2 and TRBJ2-7, with D perhaps matching TRBD1 (6 bases). V was cut by 6 bases and J by 0 bases, with 12 bases left in between. The CDR3 extends over 14 amino acids. Germline V gene data show CDR1 as SGHTA and CDR2 as FQGNSA. CDR3 protein: CASRITGSSYEQYF. The CDR3 DNA follows: TGTGCCAGCAGAATTACAGGGAGCTCCTACGAGCAGTACTTC.

The J gene is TRBJ2-3, the V gene TRBV5-1; D perhaps matches TRBD1 (6 bases). Germline V lookup: CDR1 SGHRS, CDR2 YFSETQ. The ends were cut back, 4 bases at V and 2 bases at J, with 14 bases in the middle. This CDR3 has 15 amino acids. The CDR3 is CASSEGQIVTDTQYF. The CDR3 DNA reads TGCGCCAGCAGCGAAGGACAGATTGTCACAGATACGCAGTATTTT.

This chain joins TRBV7-9 and TRBJ2-1, with D perhaps TRBD2 (6 bases). Looked up from germline, CDR1 is SEHNR and CDR2 is FQNEAQ (reference sequence). V lost 4 bases and J lost 10, with 17 bases in between. The CDR3 runs 14 residues. CDR3 sequence: CASSSSGGGGEQFF. The CDR3 DNA sequence: TGTGCCAGCAGCTCCTCTGGGGGAGGAGGCGAGCAGTTCTTC. Drawing the rest from reference TRBV7-9 and TRBJ2-1, the complete variable domain is DTGVSQNPRHKITKRGQNVTFRCDPISEHNRLYWYRQTLGQGPEFLTYFQNEAQLEKSRLLSDRFSAERPKGSFSTLEIQRTEQGDSAMYLCASSSSGGGGEQFFGPGTRLTVL.

The chain couples TRBV10-3 to TRBJ1-3, with D unresolved. The CDR3 spans 17 residues. Germline V gives CDR1 ENHRY, CDR2 SYGVKD. Trimming took 2 bases from V and 3 from J, leaving 17 bases between them. The CDR3: CAISEGPGYEYGNTIYF. The CDR3 DNA sequence: TGTGCCATCAGTGAGGGACCGGGATATGAGTATGGAAACACCATATATTTT.

The V gene is TRBV12-3 or TRBV12-4, the J gene TRBJ1-1; TRBD1 matches at 9 bases. This CDR3 region has 12 residues. V dropped 8 bases and J dropped 4; count of bases not matched to a gene: 2. Written as DNA, the CDR3 is TGTGCCAGCTGGGACAGGGCCACTGAAGCTTTCTTT. Translating gives CASWDRATEAFF.

Concerning this clone: A much larger clone differs from this one at a single base, so this may be a read error. CDR3 nucleotide sequence: TGTGCCAGCAGCACTCTAAGTACAGGGGCCGGAACCTTACAAGAGGCCCAGTACTTC. This sequence encodes CASSTLSTGAGTLQEAQYF. This chain connects TRBV7-2 to TRBJ2-5; TRBD1 agrees at 7 bases. Germline-derived CDR1 and CDR2 are SGHTA and FQGNSA. The CDR3 length is 19 residues.

The gene calls are TRBV11-2 and TRBJ1-2; no firm D call. Germline loops: CDR1 SGHAT, CDR2 FQNNGV. The CDR3 consists of 14 residues. Between the trimmed V and J ends, which lost 3 bases and 4 bases, there was a span of 12 bases. As DNA, the CDR3 is TGTGCCAGCAGCTTGGGAGGGCAAGGCTATGGCTACACCTTC. Its protein product is CASSLGGQGYGYTF.

The chain couples TRBV11-2 to TRBJ2-7; TRBD1 might be the D (6 bases). Trimming took off 1 base at V and 2 bases at J, with 12 bases between the two ends. The CDR3 has 15 residues. Per germline, CDR1 SGHAT and CDR2 FQNNGV. For the CDR3, the DNA is TGTGCCAGCAGCTTAGGAGTGGACAGTACCTACGAGCAGTACTTC. Translated: CASSLGVDSTYEQYF.

This CDR3 is CASSQVLSVAGANVLTF. CDR3 coding DNA: TGCGCCAGCAGCCAAGTCCTTTCTGTTGCTGGGGCCAACGTCCTGACTTTC. The chain has TRBV4-3 and TRBJ2-6; D uncertain. Germline CDR1 reads LGHNA; CDR2 reads YSLEER. Trimming stripped 1 base from V and 2 bases from J, with 12 bases between. The CDR3 runs 17 residues.

This clone was detected a few times. The chain couples TRBV4-1 to TRBJ1-1; 8 bases agree with TRBD1. The germline CDR1 and CDR2 sequences are MGHRA and YSYEKL. V lost 4 bases and J lost 1; bases outside the gene matches: 5. The CDR3 consists of 15 residues. The CDR3 reads CASSPPGQGNTEAFF. In nucleotides, the CDR3 is TGCGCCAGCAGCCCCCCCGGACAGGGGAACACTGAAGCTTTCTTT.

V and J are TRBV6-5 and TRBJ2-1, with D possibly being TRBD1 (5 bases). Per germline, CDR1 MNHEY and CDR2 SVGAGI. The CDR3 loop spans 15 amino acids. V was shortened by 4 bases and J by 2 bases, with 12 bases between the two germline ends. The CDR3 sequence is CASSSARGTYNEQFF. The CDR3 DNA reads as TGTGCCAGCAGTTCCGCTAGGGGTACCTACAATGAGCAGTTCTTC.

The chain recombines TRBV2 with TRBJ1-4; D is ambiguous. Germline V gene data show CDR1 as SNHLY and CDR2 as FYNNEI. Trimming left V 5 bases short and J 2 bases short, with 9 bases between. The CDR3 spans 14 residues. CDR3 nucleotides: TGTGCCAGCAGTTATTTGGCCACTAATGAAAAACTGTTTTTT. This encodes CASSYLATNEKLFF.